The T cell receptor (beta chain) described here comes from a study of T cell responses to AZD1222 COVID-19 vaccine. Study-wide points: Scientists sampled the repertoires only once the peak T cell response had passed. Mostly white British, mostly female donors; authors suggested clonal diversity may be underestimated.

The CDR3 extends over 12 amino acids. V gave up 10 bases and J gave up 1 base, with 7 bases separating them. Germline V gene lookup returns CDR1 SNHLY and CDR2 FYNNEI. A word on this clone: Antigen unknown.

Measured with immunoSEQ multiplex PCR; TCRdb has only the in-frame clones, and not every one. The profile shows under 200,000 clones, 90% to 95% of them singletons. The chain uses TRBV2 and TRBJ2-2; no reliable D call. This receptor was obtained from an adult in good health. Sequenced here: peripheral blood, sampled on day 0 of AZD1222 vaccination. CDR3 nucleotide sequence: TGTGCCATCAGAATGAACACCGGGGAGCTGTTTTTT. Its protein product is CAIRMNTGELFF. Supplemented by reference TRBV2 and TRBJ2-2, the full variable domain reads EPEVTQTPSHQVTQMGQEVILRCVPISNHLYFYWYRQILGQKVEFLVSFYNNEISEKSEIFDDQFSVERPDGSNFTLKIRSTKLEDSAMYFCAIRMNTGELFFGEGSRLTVL.